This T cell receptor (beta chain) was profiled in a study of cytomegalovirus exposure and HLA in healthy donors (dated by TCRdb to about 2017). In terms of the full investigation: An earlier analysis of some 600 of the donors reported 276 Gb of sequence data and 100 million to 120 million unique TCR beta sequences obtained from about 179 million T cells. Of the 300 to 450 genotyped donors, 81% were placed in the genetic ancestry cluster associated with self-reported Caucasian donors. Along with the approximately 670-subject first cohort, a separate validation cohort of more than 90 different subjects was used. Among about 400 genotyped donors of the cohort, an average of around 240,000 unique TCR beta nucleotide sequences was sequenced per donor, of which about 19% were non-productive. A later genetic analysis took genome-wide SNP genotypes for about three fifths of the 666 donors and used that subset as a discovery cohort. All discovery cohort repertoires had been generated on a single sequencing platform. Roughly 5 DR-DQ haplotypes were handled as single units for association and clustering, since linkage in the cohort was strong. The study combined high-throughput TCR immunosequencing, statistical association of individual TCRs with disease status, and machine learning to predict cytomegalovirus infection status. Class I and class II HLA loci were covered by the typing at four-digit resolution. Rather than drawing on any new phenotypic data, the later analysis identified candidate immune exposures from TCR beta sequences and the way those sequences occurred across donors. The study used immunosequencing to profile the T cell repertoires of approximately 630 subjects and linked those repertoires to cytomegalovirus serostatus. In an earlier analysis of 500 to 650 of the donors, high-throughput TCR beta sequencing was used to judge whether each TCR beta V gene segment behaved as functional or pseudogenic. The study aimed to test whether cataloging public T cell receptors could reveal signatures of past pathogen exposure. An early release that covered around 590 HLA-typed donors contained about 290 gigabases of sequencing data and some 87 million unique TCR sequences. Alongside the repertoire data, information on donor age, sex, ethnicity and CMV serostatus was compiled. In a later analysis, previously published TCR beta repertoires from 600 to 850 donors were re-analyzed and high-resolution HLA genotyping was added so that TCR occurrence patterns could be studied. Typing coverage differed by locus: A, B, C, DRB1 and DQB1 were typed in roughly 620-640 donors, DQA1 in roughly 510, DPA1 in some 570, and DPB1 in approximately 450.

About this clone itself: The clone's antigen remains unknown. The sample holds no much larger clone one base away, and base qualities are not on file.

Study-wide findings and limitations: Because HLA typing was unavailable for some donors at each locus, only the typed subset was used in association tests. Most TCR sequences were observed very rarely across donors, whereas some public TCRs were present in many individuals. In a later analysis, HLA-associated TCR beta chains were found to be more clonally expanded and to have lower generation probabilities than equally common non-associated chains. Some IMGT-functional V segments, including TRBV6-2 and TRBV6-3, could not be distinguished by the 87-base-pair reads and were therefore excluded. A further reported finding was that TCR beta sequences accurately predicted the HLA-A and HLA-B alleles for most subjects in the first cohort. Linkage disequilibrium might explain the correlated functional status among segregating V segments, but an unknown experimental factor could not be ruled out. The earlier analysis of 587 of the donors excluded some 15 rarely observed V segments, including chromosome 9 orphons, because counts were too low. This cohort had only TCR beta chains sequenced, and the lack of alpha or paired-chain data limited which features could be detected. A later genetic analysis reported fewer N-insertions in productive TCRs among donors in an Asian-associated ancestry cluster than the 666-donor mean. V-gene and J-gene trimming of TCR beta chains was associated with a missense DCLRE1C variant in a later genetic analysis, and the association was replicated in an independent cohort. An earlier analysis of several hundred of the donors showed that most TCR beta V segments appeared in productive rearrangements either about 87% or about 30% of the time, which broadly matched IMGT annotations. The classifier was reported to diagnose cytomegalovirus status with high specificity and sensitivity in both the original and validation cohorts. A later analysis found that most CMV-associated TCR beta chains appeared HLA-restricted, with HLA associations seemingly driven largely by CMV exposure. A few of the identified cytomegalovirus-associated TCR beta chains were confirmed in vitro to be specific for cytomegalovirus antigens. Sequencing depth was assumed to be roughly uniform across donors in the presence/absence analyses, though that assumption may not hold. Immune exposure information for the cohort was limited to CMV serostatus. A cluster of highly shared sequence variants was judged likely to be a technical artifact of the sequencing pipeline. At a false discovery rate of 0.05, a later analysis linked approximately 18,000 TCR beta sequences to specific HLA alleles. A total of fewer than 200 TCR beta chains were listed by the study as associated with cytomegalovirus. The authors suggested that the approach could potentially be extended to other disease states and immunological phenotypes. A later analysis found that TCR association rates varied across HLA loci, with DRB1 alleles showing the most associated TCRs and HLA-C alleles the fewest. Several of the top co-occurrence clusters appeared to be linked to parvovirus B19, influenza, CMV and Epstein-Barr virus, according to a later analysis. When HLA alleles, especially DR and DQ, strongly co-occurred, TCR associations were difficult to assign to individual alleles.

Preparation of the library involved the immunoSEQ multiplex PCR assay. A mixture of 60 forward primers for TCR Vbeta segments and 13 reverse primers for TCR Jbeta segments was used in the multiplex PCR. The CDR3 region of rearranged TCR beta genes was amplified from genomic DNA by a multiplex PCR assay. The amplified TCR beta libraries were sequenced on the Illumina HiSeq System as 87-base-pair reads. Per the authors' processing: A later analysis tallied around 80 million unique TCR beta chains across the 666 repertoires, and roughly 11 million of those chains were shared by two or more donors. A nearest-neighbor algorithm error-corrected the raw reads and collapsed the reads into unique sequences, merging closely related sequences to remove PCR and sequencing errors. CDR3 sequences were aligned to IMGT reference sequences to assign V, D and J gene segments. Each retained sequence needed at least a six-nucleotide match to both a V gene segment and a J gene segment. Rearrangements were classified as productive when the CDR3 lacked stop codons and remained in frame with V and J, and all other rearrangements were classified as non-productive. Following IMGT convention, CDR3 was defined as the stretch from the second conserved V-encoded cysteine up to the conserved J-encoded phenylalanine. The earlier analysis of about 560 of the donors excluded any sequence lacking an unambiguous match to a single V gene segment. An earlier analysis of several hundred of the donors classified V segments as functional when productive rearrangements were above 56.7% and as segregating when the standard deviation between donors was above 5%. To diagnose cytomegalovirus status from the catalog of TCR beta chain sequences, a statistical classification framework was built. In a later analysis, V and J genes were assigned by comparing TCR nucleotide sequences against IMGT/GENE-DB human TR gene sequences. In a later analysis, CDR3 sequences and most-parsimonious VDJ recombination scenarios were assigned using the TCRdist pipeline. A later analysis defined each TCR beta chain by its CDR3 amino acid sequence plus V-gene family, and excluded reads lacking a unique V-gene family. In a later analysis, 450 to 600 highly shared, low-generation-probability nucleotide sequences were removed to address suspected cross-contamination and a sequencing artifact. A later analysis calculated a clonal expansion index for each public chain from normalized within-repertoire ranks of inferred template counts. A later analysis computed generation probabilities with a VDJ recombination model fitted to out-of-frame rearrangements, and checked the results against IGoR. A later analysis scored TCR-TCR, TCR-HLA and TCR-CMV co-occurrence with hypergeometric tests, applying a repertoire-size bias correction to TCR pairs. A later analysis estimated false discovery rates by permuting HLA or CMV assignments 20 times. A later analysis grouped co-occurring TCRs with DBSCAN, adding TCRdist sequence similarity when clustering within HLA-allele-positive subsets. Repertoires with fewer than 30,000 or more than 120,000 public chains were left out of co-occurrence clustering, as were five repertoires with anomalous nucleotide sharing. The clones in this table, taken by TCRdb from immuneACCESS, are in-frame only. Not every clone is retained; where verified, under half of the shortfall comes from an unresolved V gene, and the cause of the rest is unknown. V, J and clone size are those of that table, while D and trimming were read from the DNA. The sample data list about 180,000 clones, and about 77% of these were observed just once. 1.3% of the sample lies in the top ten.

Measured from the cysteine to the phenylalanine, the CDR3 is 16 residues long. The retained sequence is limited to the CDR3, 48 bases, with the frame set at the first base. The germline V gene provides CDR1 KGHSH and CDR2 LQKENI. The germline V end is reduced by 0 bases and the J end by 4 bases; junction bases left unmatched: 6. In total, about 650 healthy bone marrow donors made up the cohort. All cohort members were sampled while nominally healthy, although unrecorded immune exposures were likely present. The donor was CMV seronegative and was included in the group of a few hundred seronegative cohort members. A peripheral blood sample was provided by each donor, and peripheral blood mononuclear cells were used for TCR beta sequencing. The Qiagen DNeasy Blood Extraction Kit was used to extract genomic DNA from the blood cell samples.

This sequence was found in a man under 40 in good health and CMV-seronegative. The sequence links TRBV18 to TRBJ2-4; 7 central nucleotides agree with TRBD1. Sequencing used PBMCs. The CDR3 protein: CASSPPWGTEKNIQYF. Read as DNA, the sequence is TGTGCCAGCTCACCACCTTGGGGGACAGAAAAAAACATTCAGTACTTC.